This T cell receptor (beta chain) appears in the sequencing data of a study of blood T cell repertoires in COVID-19. Sequencing was performed with immunoSEQ multiplex PCR; in TCRdb, only in-frame clones are kept and a portion is missing. The sample carries some 120,000 clones, 84% recorded once. V was trimmed by 7 bases and J by 8 bases, leaving 12 bases between them. Germline lookup yields CDR1 MNHEY and CDR2 SMNVEV (reference sequence). The CDR3 is 12 amino acids. V gene TRBV27 combines with J gene TRBJ2-4; a weak D match, TRBD1 (6 bases). Sample: peripheral blood. This clonotype was sampled from a woman aged 30 to 39 who had recovered from COVID-19. The CDR3 DNA sequence: TGTGCCAGCACAATCAGGACAGACATTCAGTACTTC. Translating gives CASTIRTDIQYF.